This T cell receptor beta chain was observed in a study of shared clonotypes between healthy human individuals. Genomic DNA belonging to each subset was distributed in equal measure over several immunoSEQ plates. TCRdb keeps only in-frame clones here, not all; method: immunoSEQ multiplex PCR. The sample yields roughly 2 million clones, 90% to 95% seen once. In the case of this clone: What it binds is unknown.

This CDR3 is 16 amino acids long. Between the trimmed V and J ends, which lost 0 bases and 0 bases, there was a span of 9 bases. Germline-derived CDR1 and CDR2 are SEHNR and FQNEAQ (reference sequence). Broader study findings: With few donors, the genetic and exposure-history diversity represented was limited. Estimated richness was generally greater in naive than memory subsets.

Donors were Caucasian adults residing in Nashville, Tennessee, USA. The sequenced sample consisted of naive CD4+ T cells sorted from blood. Subset defined: CD45RA+ positively selected. The chain is built from TRBV7-9 and TRBJ1-3; a possible D gene is TRBD1 (5 bases). The TCR comes from a man younger than 35 in good health. The CDR3 is CASSLAQASSGNTIYF. The CDR3 nucleotides read TGTGCCAGCAGCTTAGCACAGGCGAGCTCTGGAAACACCATATATTTT.